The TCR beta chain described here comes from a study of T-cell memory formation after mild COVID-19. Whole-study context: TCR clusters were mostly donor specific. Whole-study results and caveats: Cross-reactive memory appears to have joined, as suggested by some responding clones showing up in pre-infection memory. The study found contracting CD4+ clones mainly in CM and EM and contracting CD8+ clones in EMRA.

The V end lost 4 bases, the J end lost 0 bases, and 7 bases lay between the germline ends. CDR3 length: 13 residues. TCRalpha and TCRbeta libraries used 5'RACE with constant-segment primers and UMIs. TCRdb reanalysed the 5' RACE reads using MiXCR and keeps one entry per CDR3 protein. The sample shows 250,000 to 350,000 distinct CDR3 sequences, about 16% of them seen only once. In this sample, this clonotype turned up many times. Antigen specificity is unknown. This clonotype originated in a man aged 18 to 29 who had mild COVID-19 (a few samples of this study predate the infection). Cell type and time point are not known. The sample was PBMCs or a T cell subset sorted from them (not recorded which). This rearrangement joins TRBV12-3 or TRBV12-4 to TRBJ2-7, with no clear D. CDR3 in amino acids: CASSYEFSYEQYF. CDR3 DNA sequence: TGTGCCAGCAGTTATGAATTCTCCTACGAGCAGTACTTC.